These 23 T cell receptor beta chains originate from one sample sequenced in a study of T cell responses to AZD1222 COVID-19 vaccine. Assay: immunoSEQ multiplex PCR; the TCRdb copy retains only in-frame clones and omits some. The repertoire consists of tens of thousands of clones, with about 86% occurring once and the leading ten covering 10%. This sample comprised peripheral blood, obtained on day 0 of AZD1222 vaccination. These TCRs come from an adult in good health.

The chain joins TRBV5-1 to TRBJ1-2; TRBD1 matches 10 bases. Germline V CDR1 and CDR2: SGHRS, YFSETQ. The CDR3 loop spans 16 amino acids. Germline trimming cut 8 bases from V and 4 bases from J; bases unmatched to any gene: 14. CDR3 sequence: CASSSGTGVFGYGYTF. For the CDR3, the DNA is TGCGCCAGTTCCTCCGGGACAGGGGTTTTTGGCTATGGCTACACCTTC.

V usage is TRBV28 and J usage is TRBJ1-5; D remains ambiguous. The V gene's germline CDR1 is MDHEN and CDR2 SYDVKM. V was clipped by 4 bases and J by 2 bases, with 9 bases between them. The CDR3 spans 14 residues. CDR3 sequence (DNA): TGTGCCAGCAGTTGGATCCGGGGCAATCAGCCCCAGCATTTT. Its translation: CASSWIRGNQPQHF.

The CDR3 spells CASKGGRGLGNEQFF. CDR3 coding DNA: TGTGCCAGTAAAGGGGGGAGGGGTTTAGGCAATGAGCAGTTCTTC. This sequence joins TRBV19 and TRBJ2-1; a weak D match, TRBD2 (7 bases). This CDR3 contains 15 residues. Trimming took 7 bases from V and 6 from J, leaving 19 bases between them. Germline V CDR1 and CDR2: LNHDA, SQIVND (reference sequence).

This clone was seen a handful of times. J is TRBJ2-7 and V is TRBV6-5; TRBD1 agrees at 9 bases. CDR1 is MNHEY and CDR2 is SVGAGI in the germline V gene. V was pared by 8 bases and J by 4 bases, with 9 bases of the junction left unmatched. The CDR3 runs 14 residues. CDR3 sequence: CASRTGDPEYEQYF. The CDR3 DNA reads as TGTGCCAGCCGGACAGGGGACCCGGAGTACGAGCAGTACTTC.

V usage is TRBV21-1 and J usage is TRBJ1-2; the DNA was not compared with TRBD1, the D call given in the table. TRBV21-1 is annotated as a pseudogene. The CDR3 extends over 16 amino acids. This chain's CDR3 is CASSIRGQGANYGYTF. The CDR3 DNA reads TGTGCCAGCAGCATTAGGGGACAGGGGGCTAACTATGGCTACACCTTC.

This clone was counted only a few times. V and J are TRBV7-2 and TRBJ1-1; D is ambiguous. V was trimmed by 3 bases and J by 0 bases, leaving 5 bases between them. The germline V gene encodes CDR1 SGHTA and CDR2 FQGNSA. The CDR3 is made up of 13 amino acids. CDR3 DNA sequence: TGTGCCAGCAGCTTCACCATGAACACTGAAGCTTTCTTT. Residues: CASSFTMNTEAFF.

The chain has TRBV24-1 and TRBJ2-5; TRBD1 agrees at 9 bases. J lost 5 bases, V lost 1 base, and 10 bases had no gene match. This CDR3 is built from 17 residues. In germline, CDR1 is KGHDR, CDR2 SFDVKD. CDR3 sequence reads: CATSDFGTGSSDETQYF. The CDR3 DNA follows: TGTGCCACCAGTGATTTTGGGACAGGGTCTTCGGACGAGACCCAGTACTTC.

This chain links TRBV2 with TRBJ1-5, with D hard to call. The CDR3 sequence is 15 residues long. CDR1 and CDR2 (germline): SNHLY, FYNNEI. Trimming took 1 base from V and 6 from J, leaving 13 bases between them. CDR3 residues: CASSEESAVRQPQHF. CDR3 nucleotides: TGTGCCAGCAGTGAAGAATCCGCGGTCCGTCAGCCCCAGCATTTT.

In this sample, this clone turned up once. This chain joins TRBV2 and TRBJ2-5, with D possibly being TRBD2 (5 bases). The CDR3 spans 13 residues. Looked up from germline, CDR1 is SNHLY and CDR2 is FYNNEI. Trimming removed 6 bases from V and 5 bases from J, with 13 bases in between. CDR3 DNA sequence: TGTGCCAGCAGGGGCCCTAGCCCCGAGACCCAGTACTTC. Translated, it gives CASRGPSPETQYF.

This chain joins TRBV25-1 and TRBJ1-2; a possible D gene is TRBD1 (5 bases). Trimming cost V 7 bases and J 6 bases, with 12 bases left between them. The V gene's germline CDR1 is MGHDK and CDR2 SYGVNS. CDR3 length: 12 residues. CDR3 amino acids: CASTQGKNGYTF. DNA of the CDR3: TGTGCCAGCACCCAGGGAAAAAATGGCTACACCTTC.

The gene calls are TRBV5-1 and TRBJ1-3, with D perhaps matching TRBD1 (5 bases). The CDR3 loop spans 15 amino acids. Germline CDR1 SGHRS, CDR2 YFSETQ. Trimming cost V 4 bases and J 0 bases, with 11 bases left between them. CDR3 DNA: TGCGCCAGCAGCCGCGACAGAACCTCTGGAAACACCATATATTTT. Its translation: CASSRDRTSGNTIYF.

This chain uses TRBV5-4 with TRBJ1-1, with D perhaps TRBD1 (5 bases). The germline CDR1 and CDR2 sequences are SGHNT and YYREEE (reference sequence). This CDR3 region has 14 residues. The V and J ends lost 0 bases and 4 bases respectively, with 10 bases between them. The CDR3 DNA reads TGTGCCAGCAGCTTGGTAGGGGAAGGCACTGAAGCTTTCTTT. Translated: CASSLVGEGTEAFF.

This clone has a single count. The chain combines TRBV19 with TRBJ1-3; D is uncertain. V lost 3 bases and J lost 0, with 9 bases in between. Germline CDR1 is LNHDA and CDR2 is SQIVND (reference sequence). This CDR3 is built from 15 residues. The DNA of the CDR3 is TGTGCCAGTAGTATGCCCACCACCTCTGGAAACACCATATATTTT. Residues: CASSMPTTSGNTIYF.

The chain joins TRBV6-4 to TRBJ2-1, with a tentative D call TRBD1 (6 bases). The length of the CDR3 is 14 residues. V lost 5 bases and J 6 bases, leaving 14 bases between the germline ends. CDR1 is MRHNA, CDR2 SNTAGT, per germline. The CDR3 DNA follows: TGTGCCAGCAGTCGGACAGCTAGTATCAATGAGCAGTTCTTC. The encoded protein is CASSRTASINEQFF.

The chain carries TRBV27 and TRBJ2-7; 8 nucleotides match TRBD2. V lost 4 bases, J lost 3 bases, and 8 bases stayed unmatched. CDR3 length equals 15 residues. Germline CDR1 reads MNHEY; CDR2 reads SMNVEV (reference sequence). The CDR3 spells CASSSTPGLGYEQYF. In DNA, the CDR3 is TGTGCCAGCAGTTCAACGCCGGGACTAGGCTACGAGCAGTACTTC.

The chain links TRBV10-2 to TRBJ2-5; 7 positions match TRBD1. Germline trimming cut 6 bases from V and 2 bases from J; bases unmatched to any gene: 6. The germline gives CDR1 WSHSY, CDR2 SAAADI. There are 14 residues in the CDR3. CDR3 nucleotide sequence: TGCGCCAGCAGCCGGACAGGACCGCAAGAGACCCAGTACTTC. Encoded protein: CASSRTGPQETQYF.

The CDR3 loop is CASRTGTGSHEQYF. DNA for the CDR3: TGTGCCAGCAGGACCGGGACAGGGTCCCACGAGCAGTACTTC. The chain uses TRBV5-4 and TRBJ2-7; 9 positions match TRBD1. V lost 5 bases, J lost 5 bases, and 8 bases stayed unmatched. This CDR3 spans 14 amino acids. CDR1 SGHNT and CDR2 YYREEE come from the germline V gene (reference sequence).

The V gene is TRBV10-3, the J gene TRBJ1-2; the match to TRBD1 covers 7 bases. The germline V gene has CDR1 ENHRY and CDR2 SYGVKD. This CDR3 comprises 14 residues. J was trimmed by 3 bases and V by 2 bases; bases with no gene match: 3. In DNA form, the CDR3 reads TGTGCCATCAGTGAGGGGACAGTCGACTATGGCTACACCTTC. It is translated as CAISEGTVDYGYTF.

The chain employs TRBV30 and TRBJ1-5, with a possible D match to TRBD1 (6 bases). Germline assignment: CDR1 GTSNPN and CDR2 SVGIG (reference sequence). V was shortened by 5 bases and J by 3 bases, with 14 bases between the two germline ends. The CDR3 covers 14 residues. The CDR3 is CAWGVQGNNQPQHF. The CDR3 DNA reads as TGTGCCTGGGGGGTTCAGGGGAACAATCAGCCCCAGCATTTT.

This clone was seen only a few times. This chain connects TRBV7-3 to TRBJ1-6; TRBD1 agrees at 9 bases. The length of the CDR3 is 14 residues. Germline CDR1 and CDR2: SGHTA and FQGTGA. V was pared by 4 bases and J by 7 bases, with 2 bases of the junction left unmatched. The CDR3, as DNA: TGTGCCAGCAGCTCCGGACAGGGGAATTCACCCCTCCACTTT. It translates to CASSSGQGNSPLHF.

V gene TRBV5-1 combines with J gene TRBJ2-2, with 10 bases aligning to TRBD2. V gave up 3 bases and J gave up 0 bases; unmatched junction bases: 2. In germline, CDR1 is SGHRS, CDR2 YFSETQ. The CDR3 extends over 16 amino acids. CDR3 DNA: TGCGCCAGCAGCTACCTAGCGGGGGCGAACACCGGGGAGCTGTTTTTT. Protein: CASSYLAGANTGELFF. Full variable domain (remainder filled in from reference TRBV5-1 and TRBJ2-2): KAGVTQTPRYLIKTRGQQVTLSCSPISGHRSVSWYQQTPGQGLQFLFEYFSETQRNKGNFPGRFSGRQFSNSRSEMNVSTLELGDSALYLCASSYLAGANTGELFFGEGSRLTVL.

The chain couples TRBV7-2 to TRBJ2-7; D is unresolved. Looked up from germline, CDR1 is SGHTA and CDR2 is FQGNSA. The CDR3 loop spans 11 amino acids. The V end lost 5 bases, the J end lost 0 bases, and 2 bases lay between the germline ends. This chain's CDR3 is CASSLSYEQYF. CDR3 coding DNA: TGTGCCAGCAGCCTCTCCTACGAGCAGTACTTC.

The chain employs TRBV5-1 and TRBJ2-5; D might be TRBD2 (5 bases). Germline-derived CDR1 and CDR2 are SGHRS and YFSETQ. The CDR3 has 15 residues. Between the trimmed V and J ends, which lost 4 bases and 1 base, there was a span of 14 bases. The CDR3 loop is CASSAPRGTQETQYF. Here the CDR3 DNA reads TGCGCCAGCAGCGCACCCCGGGGTACCCAAGAGACCCAGTACTTC.